The next 2 T cell receptor beta chains were all read from a single sample in a study of vaccination and CD4 T cells after COVID-19. Which antigens these TCRs recognize remains unknown. With the Oncomine TCR Beta short-read assay, DNA from cultured CD4+ T cells was sequenced. TCRdb re-called the PCR reads through MiXCR, storing one row per CDR3 protein. The repertoire consists of several hundred distinct CDR3 sequences, with 6% to 9.5% occurring once and the leading ten covering around 16%. Regarding treatment: approximately 9-day PBMC culture with coronavirus spike peptide pools or control peptides (ViraFEST assay). Investigators obtained the unexposed donor's CD4+ T cells before the COVID-19 pandemic (2011-2018). Sequenced sample: CD4+ T cells from blood, cultured in vitro. Receptors originate from a human donor in good health.

This clonotype is judged large. The V gene is TRBV20-1, the J gene TRBJ1-4; TRBD1 agrees at 9 bases. Looked up from germline, CDR1 is DFQATT and CDR2 is SNEGSKA (reference sequence). The CDR3 runs 13 residues. J was trimmed by 8 bases and V by 5 bases; bases with no gene match: 6. The CDR3 loop reads CSAPGTGREKLFF. CDR3 coding DNA: TGCAGTGCTCCCGGGACAGGGCGGGAAAAACTGTTTTTT.

This clonotype counts as medium-sized. This chain joins TRBV19 and TRBJ2-5; D is perhaps TRBD1 or TRBD2 (5 bases each). The V gene lost 5 bases and the J gene lost 4 bases, with 14 bases spanning the gap. From germline, CDR1 is LNHDA and CDR2 SQIVND (reference sequence). The CDR3 spans 14 residues. CDR3 DNA: TGTGCCAGTAGTGATCAGGGCCGGGGAGAGACCCAGTACTTC. As protein: CASSDQGRGETQYF.